This T cell receptor beta chain was captured by sequencing in a study of shared clonotypes between healthy human individuals. Assay execution proceeded at the deep level. This table comes from immunoSEQ multiplex PCR, and its TCRdb copy is limited to in-frame clones, with some not included. The table shows around 2.5 million clones, with over 85% occurring only once. Study-wide points: The four-donor shared clonotypes exceeded non-shared clonotypes in generation probability, with non-shared ones scoring lower.

Germline V CDR1 and CDR2: SGHTA, FQGNSA. J gave up 5 bases and V 5 bases, and 8 bases lay outside the gene matches. The CDR3 consists of 14 residues. Note on this clone: Its antigen is unidentified.

The receptor comes from a man between 18 and 29 years old in good health. Some clones in this sample may be carry-over from other donors' samples. The sample was naive CD4+ T cells from PBMCs. Documented subset: CD45RA+ positively selected. The V gene is TRBV7-2, the J gene TRBJ2-5, with 7 nucleotides matching TRBD2. The CDR3 region has the DNA TGTGCCAGCAGCGCGCGAACTAGCGCTGAGACCCAGTACTTC. This encodes CASSARTSAETQYF.